One TCR beta chain is described in this entry. Germline CDR1 and CDR2: SGHRS and YFSETQ. This CDR3 is built from 16 residues. V was shortened by 4 bases and J by 0 bases, with 14 bases between the two germline ends. Only in-frame clones appear in the TCRdb table, and some are missing; sequencing was by immunoSEQ multiplex PCR. The sample carries approximately 580,000 clones, approximately 78% recorded once. The entry originates in a study of shared T cell receptors in the human thymus. These data also featured in a second study, about human thymus T cells. Turning to that study: Resections obtained during corrective heart surgery supplied the thymus tissue. Related work showed strongly overlapping thymic repertoires across unrelated individuals.

Sample: thymocytes. The sequence was obtained from a boy younger than two with a congenital heart defect. V is TRBV5-1 and J is TRBJ1-3; D is uncertain. The CDR3 is CASSALSALSGNTIYF. The CDR3 coding sequence is TGCGCCAGCAGCGCCCTAAGTGCCCTCTCTGGAAACACCATATATTTT.